This TCR beta chain was sequenced in a study of Ad26.COV2.S vaccination and SARS-CoV-2 variants (dated by TCRdb to about 2021). About the study as a whole: Vaccine-arm donors were drawn from COV1001, a multicentre, randomized, double-blind, placebo-controlled phase I-IIa trial of Ad26.COV2.S in healthy adults. Dosing of Ad26.COV2.S was intramuscular, at either 5x10^10 or 1x10^11 viral particles, delivered as one shot or as two shots spaced 56 days apart. TCRbeta repertoire sequencing served as the tool for gauging how specific and how broad the SARS-CoV-2-reactive T cell receptors were following Ad26.COV2.S vaccination. A total of approximately 32 samples were included in the TCR-sequenced set, comprising 19 Ad26.COV2.S vaccine recipients, 5 placebo recipients and 8 SARS-CoV-2 convalescent individuals. Trial participants were randomized into five groups of five, in which low-dose or high-dose Ad26.COV2.S was given once or twice, or placebo was given on both occasions. Investigators did not know the trial group allocation while performing experiments and assessing outcomes. Overall study results and their limits: Ad26.COV2.S recipients had higher spike-specific TCR breadth than placebo recipients (P = 0.0014). Vaccine and placebo recipients had similar non-spike TCR breadth, a finding consistent with the vaccine containing only spike. Substantial breadth of spike-specific CD8+ and CD4+ T cell responses was reported after vaccination. It was noted by the authors that total T cell responses may have been underestimated by the TCR breadth and depth analyses. The study lacked the statistical power to compare responses across vaccine doses or regimens.

In regard to this clone: It lacks a known antigen. The input lacks base qualities; no much larger clone sits a single base away.

Sample treatment or condition, as interpreted from the label and publication: over 15 received Ad26.COV2.S at low or high dose, single or two shots; 5 received placebo; per-sample allocation not given. For vaccine and placebo recipients, repertoires were sequenced using samples collected on day 63 after the first injection. Between 29 July and 7 August 2020, Cohort 1b enrolled some 25 adults aged 18-55 years at one site in Boston, USA. Ad26.COV2.S was a replication-incompetent adenovirus type 26 vector expressing a prefusion-stabilized SARS-CoV-2 spike protein from the original Wuhan strain. The CDR3 runs 13 amino acids, cysteine and phenylalanine included. Only the CDR3 part of the read is kept: 39 bases, read in frame from the first base. The V and J ends are trimmed by 3 bases and 6 bases, leaving 9 bases between them. According to the germline V gene (reference sequence), CDR1 reads MNHEY and CDR2 reads SMNVEV.

TCRbeta CDR3 regions were sequenced with the immunoSEQ Assay. After extraction, genomic DNA underwent amplification by bias-controlled multiplex PCR, followed by high-throughput sequencing. In the original analysis: To quantify the absolute abundance of each unique TCRbeta CDR3 region, sequences were collapsed and filtered. Usable DNA was measured by amplifying reference genes present in all nucleated cells, and TCRbeta template counts were normalized to that usable DNA to estimate T cell fraction. Repertoire TCRs were annotated as SARS-CoV-2-specific when V gene, CDR3 amino acid sequence and J gene were exactly matched to a known reactive TCR set. The reference SARS-CoV-2 TCR set came from MIRA and was filtered for enrichment in COVID-19-positive ImmuneCODE repertoires, removing public or cross-reactive TCRs. Based on the MIRA antigens, annotated TCRs were further analysed at the level of specific ORF or position within ORF. Breadth was defined as annotated unique rearrangements over total unique productive rearrangements; depth was the summed frequency of those rearrangements. Two-sided Wilcoxon rank-sum tests were used to compare TCR breadth between groups. TCRdb stores this immuneACCESS table with in-frame sequences only. Part of the clones is absent; in the studies checked, under half of the shortfall reflects unresolved V genes, and no reason is known for the rest. V, J and clone size are taken as reported in that table, and D and trimming were inferred from the DNA itself. This sample holds some 350,000 clones; roughly 85% were observed only once. 2.5% to 3.5% of the sample lies in the top ten.

Rearrangement joined TRBV27 to TRBJ2-1, with TRBD1 perhaps the D gene, on 6 matching bases. The sample consisted of peripheral blood, taken in a trial of Ad26.COV2.S vaccine versus placebo. The origin of this receptor is a person aged 18-60 years who received the Ad26.COV2.S COVID-19 vaccine or a placebo. CDR3 protein: CASSLLQGNEQFF. The nucleotide sequence is TGTGCCAGCAGTTTGCTACAGGGCAATGAGCAGTTCTTC.